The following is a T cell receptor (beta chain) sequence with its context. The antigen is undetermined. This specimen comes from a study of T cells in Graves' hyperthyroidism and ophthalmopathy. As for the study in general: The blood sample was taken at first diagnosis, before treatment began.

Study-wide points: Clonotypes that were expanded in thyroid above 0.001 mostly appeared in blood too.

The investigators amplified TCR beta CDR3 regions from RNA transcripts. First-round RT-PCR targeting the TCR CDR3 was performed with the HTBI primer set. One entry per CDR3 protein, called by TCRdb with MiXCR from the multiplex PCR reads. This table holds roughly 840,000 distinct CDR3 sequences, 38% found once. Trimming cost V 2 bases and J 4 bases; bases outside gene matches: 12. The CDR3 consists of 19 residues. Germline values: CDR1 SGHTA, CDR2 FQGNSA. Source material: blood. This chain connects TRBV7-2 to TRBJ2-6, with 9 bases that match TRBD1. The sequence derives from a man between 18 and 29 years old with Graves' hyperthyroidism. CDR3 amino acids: CASSLTPWGQGSGANVLTF. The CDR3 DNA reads TGTGCCAGCAGCTTAACGCCGTGGGGACAGGGTTCGGGGGCCAACGTCCTGACTTTC.